This is a list of T cell receptor beta chains from one sample in a study of cytomegalovirus exposure and HLA in healthy donors. The data were produced by immunoSEQ multiplex PCR, yet TCRdb's version contains in-frame clones alone and is incomplete. The sample has some 89,000 clones; around 71% are singletons. Sequencing input: PBMCs. Receptor source: a man between 60 and 75 years old in good health and CMV-seronegative. CDR3s include the opening cysteine and the closing phenylalanine or tryptophan. Each record gives: D gene, J gene, clone size, V gene, CDR3 DNA, CDR3 protein. D genes are given only for firm matches. Some rows mark clone size as missing; the rest say once, few, many or name a class of expanded clone.

TRBD2	TRBJ2-2	.	TRBV4-1	TGCGCCAGCAGCTCGGGCCGGCGGGAGGCCGGGGAGCTGTTTTTT	CASSSGRREAGELFF
TRBD1	TRBJ1-5	.	TRBV5-5	TGTGCCAGCAGTCCACAGGGGTTAAACCAGCCCCAGCATTTT	CASSPQGLNQPQHF
.	TRBJ1-5	once	TRBV5-6	TGTGCCAGCAGCTTGGGCCCGGGTGTTAGCAATCAGCCCCAGCATTTT	CASSLGPGVSNQPQHF
.	TRBJ2-7	.	TRBV5-6	TGTGCCAGTGTAATGGGGCAGGGTTACGAGCAGTACTTC	CASVMGQGYEQYF
TRBD1	TRBJ1-5	.	TRBV15	TGTGCCACCTCCATTACAGGGGCGAATCAGCCCCAGCATTTT	CATSITGANQPQHF
TRBD1	TRBJ1-2	.	TRBV30	TGTGCCTGGAGTGTAGGTGGCGGGACAGGGGAAAATGGCTACACCTTC	CAWSVGGGTGENGYTF
TRBD2	TRBJ2-7	.	TRBV11-2	TGTGCCAGCAGCTCCAGCGGGGGGACCGAGCAGTACTTC	CASSSSGGTEQYF
.	TRBJ2-5	.	TRBV7-2	TGTGCCAGCAGCTCCACTGGGGGGTGGTGGGACCAAGAGACCCAGTACTTC	CASSSTGGWWDQETQYF
.	TRBJ2-7	.	TRBV30	TGTGCCTGGAGTGTTTACAGGGTCTACGAGCAGTACTTC	CAWSVYRVYEQYF
.	TRBJ2-7	.	TRBV28	TGTGCCAGCAGTCGAAGTCTATCCTACGAGCAGTACTTC	CASSRSLSYEQYF
TRBD1	TRBJ1-5	.	TRBV27	TGTGCCAGCAGAGGGACAGGGCTTAGCAATCAGCCCCAGCATTTT	CASRGTGLSNQPQHF